These 32 T cell receptor beta chains share one sample of origin, sequenced in a study of regulatory T cells in long-lasting Graves disease. Time point given: persistent/refractory GD, antithyroid drugs over 5 years with positive TRAb. From PBMCs, RNA was extracted and then used to make the TCR library. In building TCR beta libraries, iRepertoire HTBI primers were used together with Arm-PCR of CDR3 regions. Each CDR3 protein gets one entry after TCRdb re-called the multiplex PCR reads with MiXCR. Seen here are some 300,000 distinct CDR3 sequences, 20% to 25% observed once, and the top ten hold around three fifths. The material was peripheral blood mononuclear cells (PBMCs), obtained when the disease was refractory, from a patient treated with antithyroid drugs. The receptors here all came from a female donor with Graves disease.

The genes are TRBV28 and TRBJ2-3, with 9 bases that match TRBD2. Germline-derived CDR1 and CDR2 are MDHEN and SYDVKM. This CDR3 is built from 14 residues. The V gene end was trimmed by 3 bases and the J gene end by 11 bases; junction bases not matched to a gene: 9. The CDR3 coding sequence is TGTGCCAGCAGTTTCATGGGACTAGCAGGGAGGCAGTATTTT. Translation gives CASSFMGLAGRQYF.

This clonotype was observed at least ten times. The genes are TRBV12-3 or TRBV12-4 and TRBJ1-5, with TRBD1 matching 10 bases. The CDR3 is made up of 15 amino acids. The V segment lost 4 bases and the J segment 5 bases; nucleotides outside the gene matches: 5. Here the CDR3 reads CASSWTGGADQPQHF. For the CDR3, the DNA is TGTGCCAGCAGTTGGACAGGGGGGGCGGATCAGCCCCAGCATTTT.

This clonotype was recorded a few times. The V gene is TRBV20-1, the J gene TRBJ1-5; D is uncertain. The CDR3 is 15 amino acids. Trimming took 3 bases from V and 0 from J, leaving 12 bases between them. The germline V gene encodes CDR1 DFQATT and CDR2 SNEGSKA (reference sequence). CDR3 in DNA: TGCAGTGCTAGTTCCACAGCTCTTAGCAATCAGCCCCAGCATTTT. This encodes CSASSTALSNQPQHF.

The chain uses TRBV7-2 and TRBJ1-2; TRBD1 matches at 10 bases. From germline, CDR1 is SGHTA and CDR2 FQGNSA. Trimming took 5 bases from V and 4 from J; bases not matched to a gene: 10. The CDR3 runs to 16 residues. The CDR3 coding sequence is TGTGCCAGCAGCCGACCGACCGGGACAGGGGCCTATGGCTACACCTTC. It specifies CASSRPTGTGAYGYTF.

This clonotype was seen repeatedly, ten times or more. The chain combines TRBV28 with TRBJ1-6, with D uncertain. CDR3 size: 12 residues. Germline V gene lookup returns CDR1 MDHEN and CDR2 SYDVKM. V lost 7 bases and J 10 bases, leaving 11 bases between the germline ends. CDR3 sequence: CASTVLGSPLHF. The CDR3 DNA sequence: TGTGCCAGCACCGTACTGGGATCACCCCTCCACTTT. The full variable domain, in which reference TRBV28 and TRBJ1-6 provide the parts outside the CDR3, is DVKVTQSSRYLVKRTGEKVFLECVQDMDHENMFWYRQDPGLGLRLIYFSYDVKMKEKGDIPEGYSVSREKKERFSLILESASTNQTSMYLCASTVLGSPLHFGNGTRLTVT.

Ten or more counts support this clonotype. V is TRBV24-1 and J is TRBJ1-5, with 8 bases fitting TRBD1. Germline CDR1 reads KGHDR; CDR2 reads SFDVKD. Unmatched junction bases numbered 2, after V lost 10 bases and J lost 4 bases. The CDR3 is 12 amino acids. In DNA form, the CDR3 reads TGTGCCACAGGACAGGGTAATCAGCCCCAGCATTTT. This codes for CATGQGNQPQHF.

This clonotype was observed at least ten times. The chain's CDR3 is CASSLIGTGAFRGYTF. DNA of the CDR3: TGTGCCAGCAGTTTAATTGGGACAGGGGCATTTCGGGGTTACACCTTC. V usage is TRBV27 and J usage is TRBJ1-2; 10 bases fit TRBD1. Per the germline V gene, CDR1 is MNHEY and CDR2 is SMNVEV (reference sequence). The J segment lost 11 bases and the V segment lost 2 bases, leaving 14 bases of the junction unmatched. The CDR3 is 16 amino acids.

This clonotype was counted ten times or more. V is TRBV6-1 and J is TRBJ2-5; D may be TRBD1 (5 bases). CDR3 length: 11 amino acids. The V gene lost 6 bases and the J gene lost 4 bases, with 6 bases spanning the gap. Germline V lookup: CDR1 MNHNS, CDR2 SASEGT. Here the CDR3 DNA reads TGTGCCAGCAGGACAGCAGAGACCCAGTACTTC. Translated, it gives CASRTAETQYF.

The CDR3 here is CASRDSRERYTF. The CDR3 coding sequence is TGTGCCAGCAGAGATTCCCGGGAGCGCTACACCTTC. V gene TRBV2 combines with J gene TRBJ1-2; D is uncertain. The V end was cut by 6 bases, the J end by 9 bases, with 14 bases between. This CDR3 region has 12 residues. Looked up from germline, CDR1 is SNHLY and CDR2 is FYNNEI.

CDR3 coding DNA: TGTGCCAGCAAGCTGGACAGGGCCTACTACGAGCAGTACTTC. The encoded protein is CASKLDRAYYEQYF. The chain recombines TRBV6-2 or TRBV6-3 with TRBJ2-7, with 8 nucleotides matching TRBD1. CDR1 is MNHEY, CDR2 SVGEGT, per germline. The V gene end was trimmed by 7 bases and the J gene end by 3 bases; junction bases not matched to a gene: 8. The CDR3 covers 14 residues.

This clonotype was seen more than once but under ten times. The J gene is TRBJ2-7, the V gene TRBV7-9, with 7 bases that match TRBD2. The V and J ends lost 1 base and 4 bases, in that order; junction bases with no gene match: 4. Germline-derived CDR1 and CDR2 are SEHNR and FQNEAQ (reference sequence). CDR3 size: 14 residues. This chain's CDR3 is CASSLGTSIYEQYF. CDR3 nucleotide sequence: TGTGCCAGCAGCTTAGGGACTAGTATTTACGAGCAGTACTTC.

This clonotype showed up just a few times. This chain connects TRBV9 to TRBJ2-5; TRBD2 is a possible D gene (5 bases). CDR3 length equals 15 residues. Germline V gene sequence: CDR1 SGDLS, CDR2 YYNGEE. With 0 bases removed from V and 5 bases from J, the gap between germline ends came to 14 bases. CDR3 sequence: CASSVGGFAGETQYF. In nucleotides, the CDR3 is TGTGCCAGCAGCGTAGGAGGGTTCGCTGGTGAGACCCAGTACTTC. The full variable domain, rest sourced from reference TRBV9 and TRBJ2-5, is DSGVTQTPKHLITATGQRVTLRCSPRSGDLSVYWYQQSLDQGLQFLIQYYNGEERAKGNILERFSAQQFPDLHSELNLSSLELGDSALYFCASSVGGFAGETQYFGPGTRLLVL.

This clonotype was counted at least ten times. At one end the junction does not follow the germline gene, possibly because of a read error. The chain has TRBV7-7 and TRBJ2-5, with D perhaps matching TRBD1 or TRBD2 (6 bases each). Germline V gene lookup returns CDR1 SSHAT and CDR2 FNYEAQ (reference sequence). The CDR3 is 15 residues long. This CDR3 reads CASSLEDRGRETQYF. The CDR3, as DNA: TGTGCTAGCAGCTTAGAGGACAGAGGGAGGGAGACCCAGTACTTC.

This chain links TRBV7-2 with TRBJ2-6; D gene uncertain. The CDR3 has 18 residues. V dropped 5 bases and J dropped 2 bases, with 19 bases sitting between them. Germline V lookup: CDR1 SGHTA, CDR2 FQGNSA. The CDR3 DNA is TGTGCCAGCAGCCTGAAGATTGTAAAGGGCCCTGGGGCCAACGTCCTGACTTTC. This translates into CASSLKIVKGPGANVLTF.

In regard to this clonotype: One junction end does not reproduce the germline sequence, and a read error may be involved. The rearrangement joins TRBV28 to TRBJ1-2; D unclear. This CDR3 has 14 amino acids. CDR1 is MDHEN and CDR2 is SYDVKM in the germline V gene. For the CDR3, the DNA is TGTGCCAGCATCCGGACCCCTCTTGGCTATGGTTACACCTTC. Residues: CASIRTPLGYGYTF.

The sample holds one count of this clonotype. This rearrangement joins TRBV29-1 to TRBJ2-4; 7 positions agree with TRBD2. Trimming cost V 7 bases and J 3 bases; bases outside gene matches: 3. CDR1 is SQVTM and CDR2 is ANQGSEA in the germline V gene. CDR3 size: 12 residues. Here the CDR3 reads CSAGGNKNIQYF. In DNA form, the CDR3 reads TGCAGCGCGGGAGGAAACAAAAACATTCAGTACTTC.

The chain is built from TRBV19 and TRBJ1-4, with D perhaps TRBD1 (6 bases). V lost 3 bases, J lost 5 bases, and 16 bases lay in between. Germline V CDR1 and CDR2: LNHDA, SQIVND (reference sequence). This CDR3 has 16 amino acids. This CDR3 is CASSISAIRGNEKLFF. The CDR3 nucleotides read TGTGCCAGTAGTATTTCGGCCATCAGGGGAAATGAAAAACTGTTTTTT.

The chain carries TRBV6-2 or TRBV6-3 and TRBJ1-2, with D possibly TRBD1 on 6 matching bases. This CDR3 comprises 13 residues. The germline V gene has CDR1 MNHEY and CDR2 SVGEGT. V was trimmed by 5 bases and J by 8 bases, leaving 15 bases between them. The CDR3: CASSDRLRYGYTF. As DNA, the CDR3 is TGTGCCAGCAGTGACAGGCTCCGCTACGGCTACACCTTC.

The chain couples TRBV12-3 or TRBV12-4 to TRBJ1-5; no clear D gene. CDR3 length: 14 amino acids. Trimming removed 2 bases from V and 6 bases from J, with 11 bases in between. The CDR3: CASSLSPRGQPQHF. CDR3 nucleotides: TGTGCCAGCAGTTTAAGCCCCCGCGGTCAGCCCCAGCATTTT.

As DNA, the CDR3 is TGTGCCAGCAGCCCTTACGGACAGGGTTTACACGAGCAGTACTTC. Its translation: CASSPYGQGLHEQYF. The gene calls are TRBV7-9 and TRBJ2-7; TRBD1 matches at 8 bases. Germline-derived CDR1 and CDR2 are SEHNR and FQNEAQ (reference sequence). The CDR3 contains 15 residues. The V gene end was trimmed by 5 bases and the J gene end by 5 bases; junction bases not matched to a gene: 11.

This clonotype came up many times. One junction end disagrees with the germline gene, perhaps due to a read error. This chain uses TRBV12-3 or TRBV12-4 with TRBJ2-7, with TRBD2 as a possible D gene (6 bases). This CDR3 spans 13 amino acids. The CDR3 DNA reads TGTGCCAGCAGCTGGGACTTAAGGGGCGAGCGGTACTTC. This encodes CASSWDLRGERYF.

This clonotype appeared a few times. The chain combines TRBV5-4 with TRBJ1-2; D may be TRBD1 (6 bases). The V gene lost 1 base and the J gene lost 6 bases, with 16 bases spanning the gap. In germline, CDR1 is SGHNT, CDR2 YYREEE (reference sequence). The CDR3 sequence is 15 residues long. The CDR3 protein is CASSLLQGRTDGYTF. In nucleotides, the CDR3 is TGTGCCAGCAGCTTGCTTCAGGGGAGGACGGATGGCTACACCTTC.

This clonotype occurred many times. The CDR3 bases are TGCAGTGCTACAACTGCAACTAATGAAAAACTGTTTTTT. It encodes CSATTATNEKLFF. This rearrangement joins TRBV20-1 to TRBJ1-4; D gene unclear. Trimming pared 4 bases from V and 0 bases from J, leaving 6 bases between. This CDR3 has 13 residues. Per germline, CDR1 DFQATT and CDR2 SNEGSKA (reference sequence).

The chain is built from TRBV18 and TRBJ2-5; 7 bases map to TRBD1. Germline CDR1 is KGHSH and CDR2 is LQKENI. V gave up 5 bases and J gave up 0 bases; unmatched junction bases: 3. The CDR3 is made up of 14 amino acids. The CDR3 here is CASSSTGDQETQYF. CDR3 coding DNA: TGTGCCAGCTCATCAACAGGGGACCAAGAGACCCAGTACTTC.

This clonotype was seen ten or more times. The gene calls are TRBV9 and TRBJ2-7; 13 nucleotides match TRBD2. CDR3 length equals 16 residues. Germline V gene sequence: CDR1 SGDLS, CDR2 YYNGEE. With 0 bases clipped from V and 4 bases from J, the junction kept 4 bases outside the gene matches. CDR3 loop: CASSVGGLAGAYEQYF. The CDR3 coding sequence is TGTGCCAGCAGCGTAGGCGGACTAGCGGGAGCATACGAGCAGTACTTC.

The rearrangement links TRBV20-1 to TRBJ2-2; D ambiguous. This CDR3 has 12 amino acids. Germline CDR1 DFQATT, CDR2 SNEGSKA (reference sequence). Deletions cut 7 bases from V and 0 bases from J, with 6 bases between. The CDR3 here is CSGVPNTGELFF. In nucleotides, the CDR3 is TGCAGTGGCGTCCCGAACACCGGGGAGCTGTTTTTT.

As to this clonotype: This sequence may be a read error, since a much larger clone differs from it by one base. The chain couples TRBV20-1 to TRBJ2-5; 9 bases are a match to TRBD2. The CDR3 spans 12 residues. The germline gives CDR1 DFQATT, CDR2 SNEGSKA (reference sequence). Trimming at V came to 4 bases and at J to 4 bases, leaving 1 base not matched to a gene. The CDR3 DNA is TGCAGTGCTATTAGCGGGGGAGAGACCCAGTACTTC. The encoded protein is CSAISGGETQYF.

This clonotype has more than one count but fewer than ten. This chain joins TRBV6-1 and TRBJ1-5, with D perhaps matching TRBD1 (6 bases). V was clipped by 1 base and J by 4 bases, with 11 bases between them. Germline lookup yields CDR1 MNHNS and CDR2 SASEGT. The CDR3 loop spans 15 amino acids. DNA for the CDR3: TGTGCCAGCAGTGAAGAGGAGGGGGGGAATCAGCCCCAGCATTTT. Translated, it gives CASSEEEGGNQPQHF.

In this sample, this clonotype turned up a few times. The chain has TRBV4-1 and TRBJ1-5; TRBD1 is a possible D gene (5 bases). The CDR3 sequence is 14 residues long. Trimming pared 1 base from V and 4 bases from J, leaving 8 bases between. Germline V gives CDR1 MGHRA, CDR2 YSYEKL. The CDR3 coding sequence is TGCGCCAGCAGCCAAGGGACACCGAATCAGCCCCAGCATTTT. Translated, it gives CASSQGTPNQPQHF.

This rearrangement joins TRBV11-2 to TRBJ2-3; 8 bases agree with TRBD1. The CDR3 spans 16 residues. V lost 5 bases to trimming and J lost 4 bases; unmatched junction nucleotides: 11. Germline V gives CDR1 SGHAT, CDR2 FQNNGV. CDR3 in amino acids: CASSPPTGVGSDTQYF. Written as DNA, the CDR3 is TGTGCCAGCAGCCCGCCGACAGGGGTTGGATCAGATACGCAGTATTTT.

This clonotype appeared many times. The chain has TRBV7-2 and TRBJ1-1; no clear D. The CDR3 loop spans 15 amino acids. The V end was cut by 4 bases, the J end by 0 bases, with 12 bases between. Germline V lookup: CDR1 SGHTA, CDR2 FQGNSA. CDR3 in amino acids: CASSSAPSMNTEAFF. The CDR3 DNA reads TGTGCCAGCAGCTCCGCCCCTAGCATGAACACTGAAGCTTTCTTT.

This clonotype appeared a few times. This chain uses TRBV6-9 with TRBJ1-1, with 7 nucleotides matching TRBD1. Germline loops: CDR1 MNHGY, CDR2 SVAAGI. The CDR3 runs 15 residues. V shed 4 bases, J shed 4 bases, and the junction held 9 bases outside the gene matches. CDR3 protein: CASSLSGTAATEAFF. For the CDR3, the DNA is TGTGCCAGCAGTTTATCCGGGACAGCGGCCACTGAAGCTTTCTTT.